The 21 T cell receptor beta chains below come from one sample, sequenced in a study of T cell responses to AZD1222 COVID-19 vaccine. Assay used: immunoSEQ multiplex PCR; TCRdb lists only in-frame clones, some missing. The sample contains some 100,000 clones, around 87% of which appear only once. This specimen was peripheral blood, taken on day 0 of AZD1222 vaccination. The receptors originated from an adult in good health.

The V gene is TRBV6-5, the J gene TRBJ2-7, with TRBD1 identical over 11 bases. Per germline, CDR1 MNHEY and CDR2 SVGAGI. This CDR3 region has 15 residues. The J segment lost 4 bases and the V segment lost 5 bases, leaving 7 bases of the junction unmatched. In nucleotides, the CDR3 is TGTGCCAGCAGTCTTTCAGGGACAGGGGGGTACGAGCAGTACTTC. Its translation: CASSLSGTGGYEQYF.

Of note for this clone: The sample holds other DNA sequences that translate to the same CDR3. The chain carries TRBV6-2 or TRBV6-3 and TRBJ1-2; D unclear. V lost 2 bases to trimming and J lost 0 bases, with 7 bases between them. Germline CDR1 and CDR2: MNHEY and SVGEGT. The CDR3 runs to 14 residues. CDR3 amino acids: CASSYGAANYGYTF. In DNA, the CDR3 is TGTGCCAGCAGTTACGGCGCCGCTAACTATGGCTACACCTTC.

The rearrangement joins TRBV5-1 to TRBJ1-1; D is possibly TRBD1 (5 bases). Germline assignment: CDR1 SGHRS and CDR2 YFSETQ. This CDR3 is 13 amino acids long. V was cut by 0 bases and J by 8 bases, with 11 bases left in between. CDR3 region: CASSLDNGGEAFF. The CDR3 region has the DNA TGCGCCAGCAGCTTGGATAATGGGGGAGAAGCTTTCTTT. The full variable domain, rest sourced from reference TRBV5-1 and TRBJ1-1, is KAGVTQTPRYLIKTRGQQVTLSCSPISGHRSVSWYQQTPGQGLQFLFEYFSETQRNKGNFPGRFSGRQFSNSRSEMNVSTLELGDSALYLCASSLDNGGEAFFGQGTRLTVV.

The chain employs TRBV4-1 and TRBJ1-2; D may be TRBD1 (5 bases). Germline V gene sequence: CDR1 MGHRA, CDR2 YSYEKL. Trimming stripped 4 bases from V and 4 bases from J, with 13 bases between. The CDR3 contains 14 residues. In nucleotides, the CDR3 is TGCGCCAGCAGCCCATTACAGACAGCCTATGGCTACACCTTC. This translates into CASSPLQTAYGYTF.

The gene calls are TRBV7-3 and TRBJ2-1; D may be TRBD2 (6 bases). The CDR3 is 15 amino acids. V was trimmed by 6 bases and J by 1 base, leaving 13 bases between them. Germline V gene lookup returns CDR1 SGHTA and CDR2 FQGTGA. CDR3 coding DNA: TGTGCCAGCAGTCAACTAGCTGTTTCCTACAATGAGCAGTTCTTC. Its protein is CASSQLAVSYNEQFF.

The CDR3 nucleotides are TGTGCCAGCAGTTACTCTTCCGGGGAGACCCAGTACTTC. Protein: CASSYSSGETQYF. The chain couples TRBV6-5 to TRBJ2-5, with D uncertain. The length of the CDR3 is 13 residues. The germline CDR1 and CDR2 sequences are MNHEY and SVGAGI. V shed 0 bases and J shed 5 bases, with 7 bases lying between them.

This clone is a singleton in its sample. The chain is built from TRBV4-1 and TRBJ2-7, with D perhaps TRBD1 (7 bases). V lost 3 bases to trimming and J lost 0 bases, with 12 bases between them. The CDR3 sequence is 15 residues long. The V gene's germline CDR1 is MGHRA and CDR2 YSYEKL. In DNA, the CDR3 is TGCGCCAGCAGCCACGTCAGGGGGGACTCCTACGAGCAGTACTTC. Its translation is CASSHVRGDSYEQYF.

The genes are TRBV11-2 and TRBJ1-1, with D uncertain. This CDR3 is 13 amino acids long. Germline loops: CDR1 SGHAT, CDR2 FQNNGV. V was clipped by 2 bases and J by 0 bases, with 4 bases between them. The CDR3 loop is CASSLSLNTEAFF. The CDR3 nucleotides are TGTGCCAGCAGCTTATCCCTGAACACTGAAGCTTTCTTT. Combining the CDR3 with reference TRBV11-2 and TRBJ1-1 gives the whole variable domain EAGVAQSPRYKIIEKRQSVAFWCNPISGHATLYWYQQILGQGPKLLIQFQNNGVVDDSQLPKDRFSAERLKGVDSTLKIQPAKLEDSAVYLCASSLSLNTEAFFGQGTRLTVV.

V and J are TRBV4-3 and TRBJ2-3, with TRBD2 as a possible D gene (6 bases). CDR1 is LGHNA and CDR2 is YSLEER in the germline V gene. The CDR3 contains 15 residues. The germline V and J ends were trimmed by 4 bases and 1 base, with 12 bases remaining between them. The CDR3 DNA reads as TGCGCCAGCAGCCCCGGACCTAGCGGCACAGATACGCAGTATTTT. Residues: CASSPGPSGTDTQYF.

The chain joins TRBV19 to TRBJ1-1; 7 nucleotides line up with TRBD1. Losses at the gene ends were 10 bases for V and 0 bases for J; bases not matched to a gene: 14. This CDR3 region has 16 residues. Germline assignment: CDR1 LNHDA and CDR2 SQIVND (reference sequence). CDR3 bases: TGTGCCACCCTCGACAGGGCTCCCCCCATGAACACTGAAGCTTTCTTT. Protein: CATLDRAPPMNTEAFF.

This chain connects TRBV7-9 to TRBJ1-1, with no clear D. This CDR3 region has 14 residues. Trimming removed 3 bases from V and 0 bases from J, with 8 bases in between. Per germline, CDR1 SEHNR and CDR2 FQNEAQ (reference sequence). In DNA, the CDR3 is TGTGCCAGCAGCTTTGGGAACTTGAACACTGAAGCTTTCTTT. Translation: CASSFGNLNTEAFF.

The V and J genes are TRBV6-6 and TRBJ2-7, with 7 bases that match TRBD1. The CDR3 length is 14 residues. CDR1 is MNHNY and CDR2 is SVGAGI in the germline V gene (reference sequence). The ends lost 6 bases at V and 2 bases at J; junction bases unmatched: 7. The CDR3 reads CASRSEGAAYEQYF. The CDR3 DNA is TGTGCCAGCAGGAGCGAGGGGGCGGCCTACGAGCAGTACTTC.

The CDR3 DNA reads as TGTGCCAGCAGTTACTCGACAGGAGTGGGAAACACCATATATTTT. The encoded protein is CASSYSTGVGNTIYF. V is TRBV6-5 and J is TRBJ1-3, with D possibly matching TRBD1 (6 bases). The germline gives CDR1 MNHEY, CDR2 SVGAGI. The CDR3 totals 15 residues. The V gene lost 0 bases and the J gene lost 4 bases, with 10 bases spanning the gap.

The V call is TRBV2, the J call TRBJ1-5; a weak D match, TRBD1 (6 bases). This CDR3 has 15 amino acids. The ends were cut back, 0 bases at V and 5 bases at J, with 11 bases in the middle. Per the germline V gene, CDR1 is SNHLY and CDR2 is FYNNEI. As DNA, the CDR3 is TGTGCCAGCAGTGAAGCAGGGCAGGGGCATCAGCCCCAGCATTTT. Its translation: CASSEAGQGHQPQHF.

The chain joins TRBV4-3 to TRBJ1-4, with D perhaps TRBD1 (5 bases). Trimming left V 1 base short and J 5 bases short, with 17 bases between. The CDR3 length is 17 residues. CDR1 is LGHNA, CDR2 YSLEER, per germline. CDR3 sequence: CASSQAAVGVSNEKLFF. DNA for the CDR3: TGCGCCAGCAGCCAAGCTGCGGTGGGGGTTTCGAATGAAAAACTGTTTTTT.

The chain links TRBV29-1 to TRBJ1-2; D is unresolved. The CDR3 spans 12 residues. The germline gives CDR1 SQVTM, CDR2 ANQGSEA. V was shortened by 3 bases and J by 3 bases, with 8 bases between the two germline ends. CDR3 sequence reads: CSVEASHYGYTF. The CDR3 region has the DNA TGCAGCGTTGAGGCCAGTCACTATGGCTACACCTTC.

The chain recombines TRBV10-3 with TRBJ1-4; no clear D. This CDR3 region has 17 residues. CDR1 and CDR2 from the germline V gene are ENHRY and SYGVKD. V shed 0 bases and J shed 8 bases, with 19 bases lying between them. CDR3 sequence reads: CAISESVPAVGREKLFF. DNA of the CDR3: TGTGCCATCAGTGAGTCAGTTCCCGCCGTTGGACGGGAAAAACTGTTTTTT.

The chain is built from TRBV24-1 and TRBJ1-2; D not resolved. This CDR3 spans 14 amino acids. Trimming shortened V by 4 bases and J by 4 bases, and 12 bases separated the two germline ends. Germline CDR1 is KGHDR and CDR2 is SFDVKD. CDR3 amino acids: CATSENGPSYGYTF. The CDR3 DNA follows: TGTGCCACCAGTGAGAACGGTCCCTCCTATGGCTACACCTTC.

The chain carries TRBV29-1 and TRBJ2-6; possible D gene TRBD1, 5 bases. Germline V gene sequence: CDR1 SQVTM, CDR2 ANQGSEA. The CDR3 consists of 13 residues. V gave up 6 bases and J gave up 4 bases, with 10 bases separating them. The DNA for the CDR3 is TGCAGCGTGACACGACAGGGGGCCAACGTCCTGACTTTC. Its translation is CSVTRQGANVLTF.

The chain is built from TRBV27 and TRBJ1-6; the D gene is possibly TRBD1 (5 bases). The CDR3 is made up of 15 amino acids. Germline CDR1 MNHEY, CDR2 SMNVEV (reference sequence). V was shortened by 3 bases and J by 9 bases, with 15 bases between the two germline ends. The chain's CDR3 is CASSLGTGVSSPLHF. The CDR3 region has the DNA TGTGCCAGCAGTTTGGGAACAGGCGTGAGTTCACCCCTCCACTTT.

This chain links TRBV11-2 with TRBJ1-2; 9 nucleotides agree with TRBD1. This CDR3 comprises 17 residues. The germline V gene encodes CDR1 SGHAT and CDR2 FQNNGV. V shed 2 bases and J 5 bases; nucleotides not matched to a gene: 12. The CDR3 DNA follows: TGTGCCAGCAGCTTAAGGGACAGGGAGGAGTTTATTTATGGCTACACCTTC. This sequence encodes CASSLRDREEFIYGYTF.